The next 32 T cell receptor beta chains were all read from a single sample in a study of vaccination effects on CD4 cells after COVID-19. Peptide-pool stimulation followed by sequencing identified expanded antigen-specific CD4+ clonotypes in the ViraFEST assay. With more than nine days of culture completed, CD4+ T cells were isolated. No vaccinee had earlier SARS-CoV-2 infection, and nucleocapsid antibodies were negative. TCRdb keeps only in-frame clones here, not all; method: immunoSEQ multiplex PCR. The table includes tens of thousands of clones, approximately 80% detected once. The antigens for these receptors are not known. Here the sequenced sample was CD4+ T cells from PBMCs cultured with SARS-CoV-2 spike peptides, taken before COVID-19 vaccination. The receptors here all came from a human donor who received a COVID-19 vaccine.

The V call is TRBV15, the J call TRBJ2-5, with D possibly matching TRBD2 (6 bases). Looked up from germline, CDR1 is LNHNV and CDR2 is YYDKDF (reference sequence). This CDR3 is built from 16 residues. Trimming shortened V by 3 bases and J by 3 bases, and 17 bases separated the two germline ends. The CDR3 is CATSRGLAGLKETQYF. The CDR3 coding sequence is TGTGCCACCAGCAGGGGACTCGCGGGACTCAAAGAGACCCAGTACTTC. The full variable domain, with the rest looked up from reference TRBV15 and TRBJ2-5, is DAMVIQNPRYQVTQFGKPVTLSCSQTLNHNVMYWYQQKSSQAPKLLFHYYDKDFNNEADTPDNFQSRRPNTSFCFLDIRSPGLGDTAMYLCATSRGLAGLKETQYFGPGTRLLVL.

V and J are TRBV6-6 and TRBJ1-6, with 7 positions matching TRBD1. Trimming cost V 6 bases and J 7 bases; bases outside gene matches: 6. The CDR3 runs to 14 residues. Germline V gene lookup returns CDR1 MNHNY and CDR2 SVGAGI (reference sequence). The CDR3 DNA sequence: TGTGCCAGCAGCCTCGACAGGGTAAATTCACCCCTCCACTTT. Translating gives CASSLDRVNSPLHF.

V gene TRBV30 combines with J gene TRBJ1-1; D is undetermined. Germline V gene lookup returns CDR1 GTSNPN and CDR2 SVGIG (reference sequence). CDR3 length equals 12 residues. Trimming removed 2 bases from V and 4 bases from J, with 8 bases in between. The CDR3 DNA is TGTGCCTGGAGTTCCTTGGGCACTGAAGCTTTCTTT. It specifies CAWSSLGTEAFF.

The rearrangement joins TRBV5-1 to TRBJ2-2, with a weak D call TRBD2 (5 bases). CDR1 and CDR2 (germline): SGHRS, YFSETQ. This CDR3 has 17 residues. V lost 1 base to trimming and J lost 0 bases, with 13 bases between them. The CDR3 DNA sequence: TGCGCCAGCAGCTTGATAGGAGGCGCCCCGAACACCGGGGAGCTGTTTTTT. It encodes CASSLIGGAPNTGELFF.

The chain links TRBV5-8 to TRBJ1-1; D not certain. V was trimmed by 3 bases and J by 5 bases, leaving 8 bases between them. This CDR3 is 12 amino acids long. Looked up from germline, CDR1 is SGHTS and CDR2 is YDEGEE. In DNA, the CDR3 is TGTGCCAGCAGCTGGGAGGTTACTGAAGCTTTCTTT. Residues: CASSWEVTEAFF.

The chain joins TRBV6-5 to TRBJ1-2, with D possibly matching TRBD1 (6 bases). Trimming shortened V by 2 bases and J by 2 bases, and 9 bases separated the two germline ends. This CDR3 has 14 amino acids. Germline CDR1 reads MNHEY; CDR2 reads SVGAGI. CDR3 DNA sequence: TGTGCCAGCAGTTACGTACAGGGAAACTATGGCTACACCTTC. It codes for CASSYVQGNYGYTF.

A single count supports this clone. This sequence joins TRBV6-5 and TRBJ2-5; TRBD2 aligns across 10 bases. Trimming at V came to 7 bases and at J to 5 bases, leaving 10 bases not matched to a gene. The germline V gene has CDR1 MNHEY and CDR2 SVGAGI. This CDR3 is 15 amino acids long. The CDR3 here is CASTHLGTSVETQYF. The CDR3, as DNA: TGTGCCAGCACTCACCTTGGGACTAGCGTGGAGACCCAGTACTTC.

The chain employs TRBV5-1 and TRBJ2-5, with 8 bases that match TRBD2. The CDR3 contains 15 residues. The germline V gene encodes CDR1 SGHRS and CDR2 YFSETQ. V lost 0 bases to trimming and J lost 3 bases; unmatched junction nucleotides: 4. This chain's CDR3 is CASSLAGGNEETQYF. CDR3 in DNA: TGCGCCAGCAGCTTGGCGGGAGGGAACGAAGAGACCCAGTACTTC.

This chain joins TRBV6-5 and TRBJ1-1; TRBD1 matches at 11 bases. The CDR3 length is 14 residues. The germline CDR1 and CDR2 sequences are MNHEY and SVGAGI. Unmatched junction bases numbered 1, after V lost 2 bases and J lost 5 bases. The CDR3 bases are TGTGCCAGCAGTTACCGGGACAGGGGGACTGAAGCTTTCTTT. It specifies CASSYRDRGTEAFF.

The rearrangement joins TRBV10-1 to TRBJ1-6; D ambiguous. This CDR3 region has 13 residues. CDR1 is WNHNN, CDR2 SYGVQD, per germline (reference sequence). V was shortened by 3 bases and J by 10 bases, with 10 bases between the two germline ends. The CDR3 sequence is CASSDRQGSPLHF. CDR3 coding DNA: TGCGCCAGCAGTGACCGGCAAGGATCACCCCTCCACTTT.

In this sample, this clone turned up once. V is TRBV6-2 or TRBV6-3 and J is TRBJ2-4; D might be TRBD1 or TRBD2, each matching 6 bases. The CDR3 consists of 15 residues. In germline, CDR1 is MNHEY, CDR2 SVGEGT. V lost 4 bases to trimming and J lost 0 bases, with 10 bases between them. The CDR3 nucleotides are TGTGCCAGCAGTTTCGGGGGCTTAGCCAAAAACATTCAGTACTTC. As protein: CASSFGGLAKNIQYF.

J is TRBJ2-2 and V is TRBV5-6, with D possibly being TRBD2 (6 bases). CDR1 SGHDT and CDR2 YYEEEE come from the germline V gene. Trimming removed 1 base at V and 4 bases at J, with 11 bases between. The CDR3 spans 15 residues. The CDR3 loop reads CASSLRAGFTGELFF. CDR3 in DNA: TGTGCCAGCAGCTTGCGGGCGGGGTTCACCGGGGAGCTGTTTTTT.

The V call is TRBV10-2, the J call TRBJ1-5; maybe TRBD1 (6 bases). The length of the CDR3 is 17 residues. V lost 8 bases to trimming and J lost 3 bases, with 23 bases between them. Germline V gene data show CDR1 as WSHSY and CDR2 as SAAADI. The CDR3: CASPEGGGRSFNQPQHF. The CDR3 DNA sequence: TGCGCCAGCCCTGAGGGGGGGGGCAGAAGTTTCAATCAGCCCCAGCATTTT.

This rearrangement joins TRBV28 to TRBJ2-7, with 7 bases identical to TRBD2. Trimming cost V 6 bases and J 3 bases; bases outside gene matches: 8. The germline V gene encodes CDR1 MDHEN and CDR2 SYDVKM. The CDR3 length is 14 residues. CDR3 DNA sequence: TGTGCCAGCAGAAACTCCGGGACTAACTACGAGCAGTACGTC. Its translation: CASRNSGTNYEQYV.

This chain connects TRBV11-2 to TRBJ1-3, with 10 bases that match TRBD1. The CDR3 is 18 residues long. V trimming: 1 base; J trimming: 1 base; junction bases outside the gene matches: 7. Germline lookup yields CDR1 SGHAT and CDR2 FQNNGV. The CDR3 DNA follows: TGTGCCAGCAGCTTAGGTCGGGGGACAGGGGTATCTGGAAACACCATATATTTT. It codes for CASSLGRGTGVSGNTIYF.

This rearrangement joins TRBV7-9 to TRBJ1-2; D is uncertain. CDR3 size: 12 residues. CDR1 is SEHNR, CDR2 FQNEAQ, per germline (reference sequence). Trimming shortened V by 3 bases and J by 7 bases, and 9 bases separated the two germline ends. In DNA form, the CDR3 reads TGTGCCAGCAGCTTTACCGATGGTGGCTACACCTTC. Translated, it gives CASSFTDGGYTF.

The rearrangement links TRBV3-1 (or the pseudogene TRBV3-2) to TRBJ2-2; D remains ambiguous. Germline V gene data show CDR1 as LGHDT and CDR2 as YNNKEL (reference sequence). The CDR3 covers 15 residues. V shed 0 bases and J shed 6 bases, with 11 bases lying between them. CDR3 in DNA: TGTGCCAGCAGCCAAGAGTTGCAGGTTTCCGGGGAGCTGTTTTTT. Protein: CASSQELQVSGELFF.

This clone was seen more than once but under ten times. This chain connects TRBV9 to TRBJ2-2, with D unresolved. CDR1 is SGDLS, CDR2 YYNGEE, per germline. V was clipped by 5 bases and J by 5 bases, with 13 bases between them. CDR3 length equals 14 residues. DNA of the CDR3: TGTGCCAGCAGTCCAAGGACGGCTACCGGGGAGCTGTTTTTT. This gives the protein CASSPRTATGELFF.

The genes are TRBV5-8 and TRBJ2-5; possibly TRBD2 for D (6 bases). The V end lost 2 bases, the J end lost 4 bases, and 12 bases lay between the germline ends. This CDR3 region has 14 residues. Germline V CDR1 and CDR2: SGHTS, YDEGEE. For the CDR3, the DNA is TGTGCCAGCAGCTTACCGGGGGTGAGAGAGACCCAGTACTTC. Its protein is CASSLPGVRETQYF.

This clone was observed a handful of times. The CDR3 is CASPGTILSTKTDTQYF. The CDR3 DNA reads TGTGCCAGCCCAGGGACTATCCTATCGACTAAGACAGATACGCAGTATTTT. The chain couples TRBV5-8 to TRBJ2-3; TRBD2 aligns across 7 bases. The CDR3 runs to 17 residues. Germline assignment: CDR1 SGHTS and CDR2 YDEGEE. Trimming removed 7 bases from V and 3 bases from J; junction bases left unmatched: 17.

The gene calls are TRBV3-1 (or the pseudogene TRBV3-2) and TRBJ2-7; 12 nucleotides align to TRBD1. Germline V gene data show CDR1 as LGHDT and CDR2 as YNNKEL (reference sequence). The CDR3 extends over 15 amino acids. V was clipped by 5 bases and J by 4 bases; unmatched bases: 6. CDR3 sequence (DNA): TGTGCCAGCAGCTCGGGACAGGGGGCATCTTACGAGCAGTACGTC. Protein product: CASSSGQGASYEQYV.

In its sample, this clone was seen a few times. As DNA, the CDR3 is TGTGCCAGCAGCTTAGGCGGTACGAACACCGGGGAGCTGTTTTTT. It encodes CASSLGGTNTGELFF. This rearrangement joins TRBV7-2 to TRBJ2-2; no reliable D call. The CDR3 length is 15 residues. Trimming took 1 base from V and 0 from J, leaving 6 bases between them. Looked up from germline, CDR1 is SGHTA and CDR2 is FQGNSA.

V is TRBV7-3 and J is TRBJ2-2, with D maybe TRBD2 (5 bases). V lost 5 bases to trimming and J lost 6 bases, with 16 bases between them. The CDR3 length is 15 residues. Germline values: CDR1 SGHTA, CDR2 FQGTGA. CDR3 DNA sequence: TGTGCCAGCAGCCCTGATGGGCAAGCGGCCGGGGAGCTGTTTTTT. It is translated as CASSPDGQAAGELFF.

The chain carries TRBV10-2 and TRBJ1-2; 7 positions agree with TRBD1. J lost 3 bases, V lost 10 bases, and 8 bases had no gene match. Germline CDR1 WSHSY, CDR2 SAAADI. The CDR3 sequence is 13 residues long. The CDR3 sequence is CATRQGVDYGYTF. The CDR3 DNA sequence: TGCGCCACGCGACAGGGTGTGGACTATGGCTACACCTTC.

The chain links TRBV6-4 to TRBJ2-3, with D possibly being TRBD1 or TRBD2 (5 bases each). CDR1 and CDR2 from the germline V gene are MRHNA and SNTAGT. V was cut by 2 bases and J by 0 bases, with 6 bases left in between. The CDR3 length is 14 residues. DNA for the CDR3: TGTGCCAGCAGTGACGGGACCAGCACAGATACGCAGTATTTT. It specifies CASSDGTSTDTQYF.

The chain is built from TRBV6-6 and TRBJ1-2; D not certain. The germline gives CDR1 MNHNY, CDR2 SVGAGI (reference sequence). The CDR3 contains 13 residues. The ends were cut back, 7 bases at V and 4 bases at J, with 13 bases in the middle. CDR3: CASTQTSPYGYTF. Here the CDR3 DNA reads TGTGCCAGCACCCAGACTTCCCCCTATGGCTACACCTTC.

The chain has TRBV2 and TRBJ1-2; no firm D call. Germline assignment: CDR1 SNHLY and CDR2 FYNNEI. The CDR3 runs to 13 residues. The V gene lost 5 bases and the J gene lost 0 bases, with 7 bases spanning the gap. CDR3 coding DNA: TGTGCCAGCAGTAAGGGAGCTAACTATGGCTACACCTTC. Translating gives CASSKGANYGYTF.

This chain connects TRBV12-5 to TRBJ2-6; 7 nucleotides agree with TRBD2. Losses at the gene ends were 6 bases for V and 1 base for J; bases not matched to a gene: 0. CDR3 size: 14 residues. CDR1 LGHNT and CDR2 FRNRAP come from the germline V gene. In DNA form, the CDR3 reads TGTGCTAGTGGGGGAGGGTCTGGGGCCAACGTCCTGACTTTC. Residues: CASGGGSGANVLTF.

The rearrangement links TRBV7-9 to TRBJ2-1, with D unclear. The V gene lost 5 bases and the J gene lost 0 bases, with 8 bases spanning the gap. In germline, CDR1 is SEHNR, CDR2 FQNEAQ (reference sequence). The CDR3 consists of 14 residues. CDR3 loop: CASSQQSSYNEQFF. The CDR3 nucleotides are TGTGCCAGCAGCCAACAAAGCTCCTACAATGAGCAGTTCTTC.

The J gene is TRBJ2-1, the V gene TRBV19, with a weak D call TRBD2 (7 bases). Trimming cost V 7 bases and J 5 bases, with 12 bases left between them. This CDR3 spans 13 amino acids. Germline V gene sequence: CDR1 LNHDA, CDR2 SQIVND (reference sequence). The CDR3 DNA reads TGTGCCAGTAATAAGGGGGGGAACAATGAGCAGTTCTTC. Translated, it gives CASNKGGNNEQFF. Drawing the rest from reference TRBV19 and TRBJ2-1, the complete variable domain is DGGITQSPKYLFRKEGQNVTLSCEQNLNHDAMYWYRQDPGQGLRLIYYSQIVNDFQKGDIAEGYSVSREKKESFPLTVTSAQKNPTAFYLCASNKGGNNEQFFGPGTRLTVL.

This sequence joins TRBV7-8 and TRBJ1-1, with D tentatively TRBD1 (5 bases). Looked up from germline, CDR1 is SGHVS and CDR2 is FQNEAQ. Trimming shortened V by 5 bases and J by 5 bases, and 12 bases separated the two germline ends. This CDR3 contains 13 residues. The CDR3 reads CASSPAGGTEAFF. Here the CDR3 DNA reads TGTGCCAGCAGCCCTGCCGGGGGAACTGAAGCTTTCTTT.

The chain joins TRBV4-1 to TRBJ2-1; possible D gene TRBD1, 6 bases. V was cut by 2 bases and J by 6 bases, with 20 bases left in between. Germline V gene data show CDR1 as MGHRA and CDR2 as YSYEKL. There are 17 residues in the CDR3. The CDR3, as DNA: TGCGCCAGCAGCCAAACCCTGACAGGTAATAAGGGCAATGAGCAGTTCTTC. Amino acid sequence: CASSQTLTGNKGNEQFF.